A single sample is the source of the 4 T cell receptor beta chains below, sequenced in a study of blood T cell repertoires in COVID-19. Using immunoSEQ multiplex PCR, the repertoire was profiled, and TCRdb retains in-frame clones only, with some absent. The table has tens of thousands of clones, roughly 80% seen once. Material for sequencing was peripheral blood. These receptors were collected from a woman of 80 years or more with acute or convalescent COVID-19.

The J gene is TRBJ2-7, the V gene TRBV5-1; 9 positions match TRBD2. The CDR3 is 15 amino acids. V trimming: 4 bases; J trimming: 2 bases; junction bases outside the gene matches: 7. Germline CDR1 is SGHRS and CDR2 is YFSETQ. CDR3 nucleotide sequence: TGCGCCAGCAGCCTAATGACTAGCGGCCCCTACGAGCAGTACTTC. This sequence encodes CASSLMTSGPYEQYF.

V is TRBV5-1 and J is TRBJ1-4; D not resolved. V was pared by 4 bases and J by 6 bases, with 13 bases between. The CDR3 is 14 amino acids. In germline, CDR1 is SGHRS, CDR2 YFSETQ. CDR3 nucleotide sequence: TGCGCCAGCAGCCCCGACGGGGTGGATGAAAAACTGTTTTTT. It is translated as CASSPDGVDEKLFF. The full variable domain, in which reference TRBV5-1 and TRBJ1-4 provide the parts outside the CDR3, is KAGVTQTPRYLIKTRGQQVTLSCSPISGHRSVSWYQQTPGQGLQFLFEYFSETQRNKGNFPGRFSGRQFSNSRSEMNVSTLELGDSALYLCASSPDGVDEKLFFGSGTQLSVL.

This chain joins TRBV5-5 and TRBJ1-2; TRBD1 agrees at 7 bases. Germline lookup yields CDR1 SGHKS and CDR2 YYEKEE (reference sequence). The CDR3 has 15 amino acids. Losses at the gene ends were 3 bases for V and 5 bases for J; bases not matched to a gene: 10. CDR3 amino acids: CASSYQGDSVYGYTF. The CDR3 nucleotides read TGTGCCAGCAGCTATCAGGGGGACAGCGTTTATGGCTACACCTTC. Variable domain in full (rest from reference TRBV5-5 and TRBJ1-2): DAGVTQSPTHLIKTRGQQVTLRCSPISGHKSVSWYQQVLGQGPQFIFQYYEKEERGRGNFPDRFSARQFPNYSSELNVNALLLGDSALYLCASSYQGDSVYGYTFGSGTRLTVV.

The chain recombines TRBV5-6 with TRBJ2-2; a weak D match, TRBD1 (6 bases). This CDR3 has 16 amino acids. V shed 4 bases and J shed 0 bases, with 13 bases lying between them. Germline V CDR1 and CDR2: SGHDT, YYEEEE. For the CDR3, the DNA is TGTGCCAGCAGCCCAAATAAGGGGGCGAACACCGGGGAGCTGTTTTTT. Translation gives CASSPNKGANTGELFF. The entire variable domain, with the rest obtained from reference TRBV5-6 and TRBJ2-2, is as follows: DAGVTQSPTHLIKTRGQQVTLRCSPKSGHDTVSWYQQALGQGPQFIFQYYEEEERQRGNFPDRFSGHQFPNYSSELNVNALLLGDSALYLCASSPNKGANTGELFFGEGSRLTVL.